This T cell receptor (beta chain) was profiled in a study of cytomegalovirus exposure and HLA in healthy donors. Points from the study as a whole: Later analysis associated a missense DCLRE1C variant with TCR beta V- and J-gene trimming. Generally TCR sequences proved uncommon, though certain public TCRs appeared in numerous donors.

As for this clone: Its antigen is unknown.

13 Jbeta primers and 60 Vbeta primers were used for the PCR. This table comes from immunoSEQ multiplex PCR, and its TCRdb copy is limited to in-frame clones, with some not included. The sample includes about 160,000 clones. This TCR came from a man younger than 40 in good health and CMV-seronegative. Sequenced sample: PBMCs.

The CDR3 coding sequence is TGCGCCAGCAGCTTGGACAGGGGGGACACTGAAGCTTTCTTT. It codes for CASSLDRGDTEAFF. This sequence joins TRBV5-1 and TRBJ1-1; 8 bases fit TRBD1. The CDR3 extends over 14 amino acids. CDR1 is SGHRS and CDR2 is YFSETQ in the germline V gene. With 0 bases clipped from V and 3 bases from J, the junction kept 1 base outside the gene matches.